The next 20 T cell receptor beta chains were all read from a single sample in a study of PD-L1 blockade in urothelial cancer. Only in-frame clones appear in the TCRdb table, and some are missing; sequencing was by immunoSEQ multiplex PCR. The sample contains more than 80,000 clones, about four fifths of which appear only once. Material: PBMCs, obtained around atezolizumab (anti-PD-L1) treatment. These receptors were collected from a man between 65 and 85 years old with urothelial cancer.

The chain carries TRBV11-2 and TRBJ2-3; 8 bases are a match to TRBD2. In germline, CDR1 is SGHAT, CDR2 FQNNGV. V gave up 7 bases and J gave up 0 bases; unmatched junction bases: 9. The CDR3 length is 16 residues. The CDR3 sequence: CASKAGGPASTDTQYF. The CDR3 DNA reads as TGTGCCAGCAAGGCGGGGGGACCGGCGAGCACAGATACGCAGTATTTT.

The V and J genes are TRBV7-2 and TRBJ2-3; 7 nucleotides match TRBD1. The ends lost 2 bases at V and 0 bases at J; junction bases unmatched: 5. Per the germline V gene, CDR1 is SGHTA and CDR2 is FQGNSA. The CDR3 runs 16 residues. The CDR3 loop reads CASSLSGGASTDTQYF. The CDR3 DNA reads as TGTGCCAGCAGCTTATCAGGGGGAGCTAGCACAGATACGCAGTATTTT.

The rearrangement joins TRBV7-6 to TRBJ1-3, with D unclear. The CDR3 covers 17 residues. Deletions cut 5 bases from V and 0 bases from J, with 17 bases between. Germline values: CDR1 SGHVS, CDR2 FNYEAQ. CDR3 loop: CASSLGSSGSSGNTIYF. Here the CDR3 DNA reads TGTGCCAGCAGCCTGGGGTCGTCCGGGAGCTCTGGAAACACCATATATTTT. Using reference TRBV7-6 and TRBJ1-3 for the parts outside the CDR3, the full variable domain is GAGVSQSPRYKVTKRGQDVALRCDPISGHVSLYWYRQALGQGPEFLTYFNYEAQQDKSGLPNDRFSAERPEGSISTLTIQRTEQRDSAMYRCASSLGSSGSSGNTIYFGEGSWLTVV.

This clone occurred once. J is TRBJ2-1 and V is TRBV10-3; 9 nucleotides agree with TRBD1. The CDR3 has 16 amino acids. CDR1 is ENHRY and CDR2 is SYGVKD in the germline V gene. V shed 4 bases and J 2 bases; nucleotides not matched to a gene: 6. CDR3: CAISGDREEAYNEQFF. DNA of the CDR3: TGTGCCATCAGTGGGGACAGGGAGGAGGCCTACAATGAGCAGTTCTTC.

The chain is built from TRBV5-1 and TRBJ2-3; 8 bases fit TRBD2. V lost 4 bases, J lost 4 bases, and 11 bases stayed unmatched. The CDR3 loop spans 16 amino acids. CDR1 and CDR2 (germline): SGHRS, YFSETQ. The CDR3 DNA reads TGCGCCAGCAGCCCGGGAGGGACAACGGCATCAGATACGCAGTATTTT. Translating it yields CASSPGGTTASDTQYF.

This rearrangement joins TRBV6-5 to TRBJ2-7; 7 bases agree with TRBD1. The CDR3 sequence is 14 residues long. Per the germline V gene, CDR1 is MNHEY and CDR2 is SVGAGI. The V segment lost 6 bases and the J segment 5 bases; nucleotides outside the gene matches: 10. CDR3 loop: CASRSYRGRNEQYF. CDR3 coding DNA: TGTGCCAGCAGAAGCTACAGGGGAAGAAACGAGCAGTACTTC.

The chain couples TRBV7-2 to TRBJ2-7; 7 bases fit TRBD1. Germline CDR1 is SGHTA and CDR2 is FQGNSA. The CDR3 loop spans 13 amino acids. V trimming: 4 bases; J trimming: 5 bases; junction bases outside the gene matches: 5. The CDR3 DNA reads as TGTGCCAGCAGCTCCAACAGGGGTGACGAGCAGTACTTC. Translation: CASSSNRGDEQYF.

This CDR3 reads CASSARLAVAEQYF. The CDR3 nucleotides are TGTGCCAGCAGTGCAAGACTAGCGGTGGCCGAGCAGTACTTC. The V gene is TRBV2, the J gene TRBJ2-7; TRBD2 agrees at 9 bases. V lost 4 bases and J lost 6; bases outside the gene matches: 7. The CDR3 runs 14 residues. Germline-derived CDR1 and CDR2 are SNHLY and FYNNEI.

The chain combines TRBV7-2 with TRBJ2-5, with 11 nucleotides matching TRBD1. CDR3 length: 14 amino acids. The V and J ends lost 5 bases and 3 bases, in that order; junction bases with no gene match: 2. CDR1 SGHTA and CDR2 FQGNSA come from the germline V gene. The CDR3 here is CASSRDRGEETQYF. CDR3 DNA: TGTGCCAGCAGCCGGGACAGGGGGGAAGAGACCCAGTACTTC.

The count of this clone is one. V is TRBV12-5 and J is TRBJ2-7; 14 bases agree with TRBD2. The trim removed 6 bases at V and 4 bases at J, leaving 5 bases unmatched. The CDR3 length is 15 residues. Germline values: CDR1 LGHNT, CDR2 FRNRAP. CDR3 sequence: CASGLGLAGAYEQYF. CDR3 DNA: TGTGCTAGTGGCCTGGGACTAGCGGGAGCTTACGAGCAGTACTTC. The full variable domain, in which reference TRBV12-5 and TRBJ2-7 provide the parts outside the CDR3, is DARVTQTPRHKVTEMGQEVTMRCQPILGHNTVFWYRQTMMQGLELLAYFRNRAPLDDSGMPKDRFSAEMPDATLATLKIQPSEPRDSAVYFCASGLGLAGAYEQYFGPGTRLTVT.

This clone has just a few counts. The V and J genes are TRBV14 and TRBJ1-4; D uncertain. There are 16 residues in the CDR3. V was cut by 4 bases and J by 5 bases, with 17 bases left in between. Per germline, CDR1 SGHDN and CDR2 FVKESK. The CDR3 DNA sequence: TGTGCCAGCAGCCGATTACAAGGCTCCGGGAATGAAAAACTGTTTTTT. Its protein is CASSRLQGSGNEKLFF.

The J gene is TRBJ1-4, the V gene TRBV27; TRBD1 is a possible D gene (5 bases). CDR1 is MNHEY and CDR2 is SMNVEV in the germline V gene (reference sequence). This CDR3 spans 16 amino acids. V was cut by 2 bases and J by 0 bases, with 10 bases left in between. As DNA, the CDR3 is TGTGCCAGCAGTTTAAGGAGGGGTGCAACTAATGAAAAACTGTTTTTT. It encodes CASSLRRGATNEKLFF. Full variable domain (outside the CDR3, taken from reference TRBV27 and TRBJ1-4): EAQVTQNPRYLITVTGKKLTVTCSQNMNHEYMSWYRQDPGLGLRQIYYSMNVEVTDKGDVPEGYKVSRKEKRNFPLILESPSPNQTSLYFCASSLRRGATNEKLFFGSGTQLSVL.

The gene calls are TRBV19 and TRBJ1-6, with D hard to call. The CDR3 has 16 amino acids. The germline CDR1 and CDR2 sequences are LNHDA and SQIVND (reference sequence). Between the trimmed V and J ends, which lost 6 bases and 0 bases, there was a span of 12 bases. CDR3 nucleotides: TGTGCCAGTAGGGCGACTCTAAACTCCTATAATTCACCCCTCCACTTT. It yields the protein CASRATLNSYNSPLHF.

The DNA for the CDR3 is TGCGCCAGCAGCTTGTGGACAGCGAACACTGAAGCTTTCTTT. It codes for CASSLWTANTEAFF. The gene calls are TRBV5-1 and TRBJ1-1; D is possibly TRBD1 (6 bases). The CDR3 is 14 residues long. From germline, CDR1 is SGHRS and CDR2 YFSETQ. The V and J ends lost 1 base and 1 base respectively, with 8 bases between them. The full variable domain, with the rest looked up from reference TRBV5-1 and TRBJ1-1, is KAGVTQTPRYLIKTRGQQVTLSCSPISGHRSVSWYQQTPGQGLQFLFEYFSETQRNKGNFPGRFSGRQFSNSRSEMNVSTLELGDSALYLCASSLWTANTEAFFGQGTRLTVV.

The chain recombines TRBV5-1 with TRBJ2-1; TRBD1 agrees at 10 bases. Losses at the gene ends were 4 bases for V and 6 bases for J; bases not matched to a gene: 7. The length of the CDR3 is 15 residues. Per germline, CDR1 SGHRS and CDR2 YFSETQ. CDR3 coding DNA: TGCGCCAGCAGCCTGACAGGGGGCGCTTTCAATGAGCAGTTCTTC. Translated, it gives CASSLTGGAFNEQFF.

CDR3 sequence: CATSYSLSSYNEQFF. The DNA of the CDR3 is TGTGCCACCAGCTACTCCCTGAGCTCCTACAATGAGCAGTTCTTC. The chain uses TRBV15 and TRBJ2-1; D gene ambiguous. V was trimmed by 5 bases and J by 0 bases, leaving 11 bases between them. This CDR3 has 15 amino acids. CDR1 is LNHNV, CDR2 YYDKDF, per germline (reference sequence).

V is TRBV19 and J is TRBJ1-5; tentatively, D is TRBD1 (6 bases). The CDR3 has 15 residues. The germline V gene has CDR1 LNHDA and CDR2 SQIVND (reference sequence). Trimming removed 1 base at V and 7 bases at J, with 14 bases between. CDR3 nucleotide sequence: TGTGCCAGTAGTATAGGAGCGGGGGGCAGGCAGCCCCAGCATTTT. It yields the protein CASSIGAGGRQPQHF.

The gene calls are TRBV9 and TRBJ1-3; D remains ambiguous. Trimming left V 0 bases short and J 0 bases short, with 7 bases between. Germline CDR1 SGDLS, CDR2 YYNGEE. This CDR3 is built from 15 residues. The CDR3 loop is CASSVDGISGNTIYF. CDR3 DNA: TGTGCCAGCAGCGTAGACGGGATCTCTGGAAACACCATATATTTT.

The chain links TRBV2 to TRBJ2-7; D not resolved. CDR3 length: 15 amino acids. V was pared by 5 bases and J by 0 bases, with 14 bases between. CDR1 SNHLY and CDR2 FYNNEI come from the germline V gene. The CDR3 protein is CASSPQLGPSYEQYF. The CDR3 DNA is TGTGCCAGCAGTCCACAGCTGGGTCCCTCCTACGAGCAGTACTTC.

This CDR3 reads CASSLQTYPPNEQYF. CDR3 DNA sequence: TGTGCCAGCAGTCTCCAGACTTATCCCCCGAACGAGCAGTACTTC. V is TRBV28 and J is TRBJ2-7; D is undetermined. Germline CDR1 MDHEN, CDR2 SYDVKM. The ends were cut back, 5 bases at V and 5 bases at J, with 19 bases in the middle. This CDR3 has 15 residues.